This TCR beta chain came from a study of graft-versus-host responses after intestinal transplantation. Study-wide background: Multivisceral, liver-intestinal, or isolated intestinal transplants were received by the recipients. Study conclusions and caveats: The recipient marrow held GvH clones, and some of them showed up first in ileum or blood. Early post-transplant HvG declines showed an association with peak circulating GvH clone levels.

CFSE-low proliferating responders, CD3+CD4+ and CD3+CD8+, were sorted post-reaction. Clones were sequenced by immunoSEQ multiplex PCR, and TCRdb holds only the in-frame ones, with some missing. This sample has about 21,000 clones; around 56% occur once, and the top ten carry approximately 1%. Sequences were derived from alloreactive CD4+ T cells from a mixed lymphocyte reaction culture, sampled before intestinal transplant. Subset: CFSE-low proliferating T cells sorted from roughly six-day pre-transplant mixed lymphocyte reaction (GvH or HvG direction). This receptor was obtained from a human patient who received an intestinal transplant.

DNA for the CDR3: TGCGCCAGCCGTGCAGGGGCGGTGCCAGATACGCAGTATTTT. Amino acids: CASRAGAVPDTQYF. V gene TRBV5-1 combines with J gene TRBJ2-3, with a weak D call TRBD1 (6 bases). Looked up from germline, CDR1 is SGHRS and CDR2 is YFSETQ. The CDR3 is made up of 14 amino acids. Trimming shortened V by 7 bases and J by 4 bases, and 16 bases separated the two germline ends. The full variable domain, completed using reference TRBV5-1 and TRBJ2-3, is KAGVTQTPRYLIKTRGQQVTLSCSPISGHRSVSWYQQTPGQGLQFLFEYFSETQRNKGNFPGRFSGRQFSNSRSEMNVSTLELGDSALYLCASRAGAVPDTQYFGPGTRLTVL.